The rows below give T cell receptor beta chains drawn from one sample of a study of blood T cell repertoires in COVID-19. Here immunoSEQ multiplex PCR was the method, and the copy in TCRdb shows in-frame clones only, minus some. The data contain roughly 180,000 clones, more than 75% of them singletons. Sequencing was performed on PBMCs or T cells enriched from blood (not recorded which). These receptors were taken from a woman aged 30 to 39 who had recovered from COVID-19. Both conserved end residues are part of each CDR3. Fields, in order: J gene, D gene, V gene, clone size, CDR3 DNA, CDR3 protein. A D gene is named only where the DNA matches it firmly. Expanded clones are given a class, and other clones once, few, many or no size at all.

J: TRBJ1-2
D: -
V: TRBV7-2
size: -
DNA: TGTGCCAGCAGCTTCGGCCAGGGTGGCTATGGCTACACCTTC
CDR3: CASSFGQGGYGYTF

J: TRBJ2-6
D: TRBD1
V: TRBV7-8
size: -
DNA: TGTGCCAGCACCCCAGGACAGGGCTCTGGGGCCAACGTCCTGACTTTC
CDR3: CASTPGQGSGANVLTF

J: TRBJ2-7
D: TRBD1
V: TRBV20-1
size: -
DNA: TGCAGTGCTAGTGAGAGCCCGGGACAGGGCCACGAGCAGTACTTC
CDR3: CSASESPGQGHEQYF

J: TRBJ2-7
D: TRBD2
V: TRBV7-9
size: once
DNA: TGTGCCAGCAGCTTTAGCGGGAGTTCCTACGAGCAGTACTTC
CDR3: CASSFSGSSYEQYF

J: TRBJ1-2
D: -
V: TRBV30
size: -
DNA: TGTGCCTGGAGTGTACTGGACTATGGCTACACCTTC
CDR3: CAWSVLDYGYTF

J: TRBJ2-2
D: -
V: TRBV19
size: -
DNA: TGTGCCAGTAGTATTACAGGTGGCGGGGAGCTGTTTTTT
CDR3: CASSITGGGELFF

J: TRBJ2-1
D: -
V: TRBV2
size: -
DNA: TGTGCCAGCAGTACCATGGGACTTAACAATGAGCAGTTCTTC
CDR3: CASSTMGLNNEQFF

J: TRBJ2-1
D: TRBD2
V: TRBV20-1
size: medium-sized
DNA: TGCAGTGCTAGTCTAGCGGGAGGGGAGACCAATGAGCAGTTCTTC
CDR3: CSASLAGGETNEQFF

J: TRBJ1-4
D: -
V: TRBV7-9
size: -
DNA: TGTGCCAGCAGCCCCGGCGGTGACCCAGATAATGAAAAACTGTTTTTT
CDR3: CASSPGGDPDNEKLFF

J: TRBJ2-4
D: TRBD2
V: TRBV5-3
size: -
DNA: TGTGCCAGAAGCACCCGGGCGGGGGGGAATGCCAAAAACATTCAGTACTTC
CDR3: CARSTRAGGNAKNIQYF

J: TRBJ2-5
D: -
V: TRBV29-1
size: -
DNA: TGCAGCGGGGCACACCGAGAGACCCAGTACTTC
CDR3: CSGAHRETQYF

J: TRBJ2-1
D: -
V: TRBV28
size: -
DNA: TGTGCCAGCAGTTACAGGTCCTCCTACAATGAGCAGTTCTTC
CDR3: CASSYRSSYNEQFF

J: TRBJ1-2
D: -
V: TRBV2
size: -
DNA: TGTGCCAGCAGTACCAGGGTTGGCTATGGCTACACCTTC
CDR3: CASSTRVGYGYTF

J: TRBJ2-3
D: TRBD2
V: TRBV24-1
size: -
DNA: TGTGCCACCAGTGAGGCTATAAGCGGGAGAGGTGGAGATACGCAGTATTTT
CDR3: CATSEAISGRGGDTQYF

J: TRBJ2-7
D: -
V: TRBV2
size: -
DNA: TGTGCCAGCTTACAGGTTGCAGCCTACGAGCAGTACTTC
CDR3: CASLQVAAYEQYF

J: TRBJ2-3
D: -
V: TRBV19
size: -
DNA: TGTGCCAGTAGGTTAGGGACACACCTCGCAGATACGCAGTATTTT
CDR3: CASRLGTHLADTQYF

J: TRBJ2-1
D: TRBD1
V: TRBV6-4
size: medium-sized
DNA: TGTGCCAGCAGTGTTGGGACAGGGGCGGGAAATGAGCAGTTCTTC
CDR3: CASSVGTGAGNEQFF

J: TRBJ2-7
D: -
V: TRBV2
size: -
DNA: TGTGCCAGCAGTGTGCGGGTAAACTACGAGCAGTACTTC
CDR3: CASSVRVNYEQYF

J: TRBJ2-7
D: TRBD2
V: TRBV19
size: -
DNA: TGTGCCAGCGCTACTAGCGCGGGATCCTACTCCTACGAGCAGTACTTC
CDR3: CASATSAGSYSYEQYF

J: TRBJ2-7
D: TRBD2
V: TRBV7-9
size: -
DNA: TGTGCCAGCAGCGGAGGACTAGCGGGGGACGAGCAGTACTTC
CDR3: CASSGGLAGDEQYF

J: TRBJ2-5
D: -
V: TRBV7-2
size: -
DNA: TGTGCCAGCAGCTTAGTTTATCTAGCCAAAGAGACCCAGTACTTC
CDR3: CASSLVYLAKETQYF

J: TRBJ1-4
D: -
V: TRBV7-9
size: once
DNA: TGTGCCAGCAGCTTATCAGGGTTTAATGAAAAACTGTTTTTT
CDR3: CASSLSGFNEKLFF

J: TRBJ2-2
D: -
V: TRBV15
size: -
DNA: TGTGCCACCAGCAACCCGGGAGCGGGCGGGGAGCTGTTTTTT
CDR3: CATSNPGAGGELFF

J: TRBJ2-1
D: TRBD2
V: TRBV3-1/TRBV3-2
size: -
DNA: TGTGCCAGCAGCCAAGGTGTTTCTAGCGGGAGGGATGAGCAGTTCTTC
CDR3: CASSQGVSSGRDEQFF

J: TRBJ1-2
D: TRBD1
V: TRBV6-1
size: -
DNA: TGTGCCAGCAGTGAAAGGACAGGGGGCTATGGCTACACCTTC
CDR3: CASSERTGGYGYTF

J: TRBJ2-3
D: -
V: TRBV7-9
size: -
DNA: TGTGCCAGCAGCTCGGCTAGCGAAACAGATACGCAGTATTTT
CDR3: CASSSASETDTQYF

J: TRBJ2-3
D: TRBD2
V: TRBV7-2
size: -
DNA: TGTGCCAGCAGCCCACTAGCGGGAGGGCCAGATACGCAGTATTTT
CDR3: CASSPLAGGPDTQYF

J: TRBJ2-7
D: -
V: TRBV5-1
size: -
DNA: TGCGCCAGCAGCTTGGGTCCCCCTTACGAGCAGTACTTC
CDR3: CASSLGPPYEQYF

J: TRBJ2-1
D: TRBD2
V: TRBV7-9
size: -
DNA: TGTGCCAGCAGCCCCCCTGCGGGAGTTTCCTACAATGAGCAGTTCTTC
CDR3: CASSPPAGVSYNEQFF

J: TRBJ2-6
D: -
V: TRBV9
size: -
DNA: TGTGCCAGCAGCGTAGGCGGCTCTGGGGCCAACGTCCTGACTTTC
CDR3: CASSVGGSGANVLTF

J: TRBJ2-7
D: TRBD1
V: TRBV28
size: -
DNA: TGTGCCAGCAGTCCGTACAGGGGCTACGAGCAGTACTTC
CDR3: CASSPYRGYEQYF

J: TRBJ1-5
D: -
V: TRBV28
size: -
DNA: TGTGCCAGCAGTTTACGCAACAAGATCGATCAGCCCCAGCATTTT
CDR3: CASSLRNKIDQPQHF

J: TRBJ2-7
D: TRBD1
V: TRBV28
size: -
DNA: TGTGCCAGCAGTCGCAGACAGGGGCCTTTGCGCCTGCTCATCTACGAGCAGTACTTC
CDR3: CASSRRQGPLRLLIYEQYF

J: TRBJ2-1
D: TRBD2
V: TRBV2
size: -
DNA: TGTGCCAGCAGTGAACTCACCGCTAGCGGGAGAGGAAATGAGCAGTTCTTC
CDR3: CASSELTASGRGNEQFF

J: TRBJ2-1
D: -
V: TRBV9
size: -
DNA: TGTGCCAGCAGTCTCGGGACTTCCCACAATGAGCAGTTCTTC
CDR3: CASSLGTSHNEQFF

J: TRBJ2-1
D: -
V: TRBV6-4
size: -
DNA: TGTGCCAGCAGCGTGGGAGAGCTCGGTGAGCAGTTCTTC
CDR3: CASSVGELGEQFF

J: TRBJ1-1
D: -
V: TRBV16
size: -
DNA: TGTGCCAGCAGCCAGCGGGCAGGGGCGAACACTGAAGCTTTCTTT
CDR3: CASSQRAGANTEAFF